The 24 T cell receptor beta chains listed next were all sequenced from one sample in a study of T cells in Graves' hyperthyroidism and ophthalmopathy. The CDR3 regions of TCR beta were amplified from RNA transcripts. TCR CDR3 underwent first-round RT-PCR with the HTBI primer set. TCRdb reprocessed the multiplex PCR reads with MiXCR, giving one entry per CDR3 protein. The sample shows a few hundred thousand distinct CDR3 sequences, approximately 16% of them seen only once. The specimen sequenced was blood. Every receptor here comes from a woman aged 35 to 49 with Graves' ophthalmopathy.

The table lists this clonotype with many counts. This chain links TRBV30 with TRBJ2-3; D call uncertain. CDR1 and CDR2 from the germline V gene are GTSNPN and SVGIG (reference sequence). There are 13 residues in the CDR3. With 1 base removed from V and 8 bases from J, the gap between germline ends came to 13 bases. Written as DNA, the CDR3 is TGTGCCTGGAGTGGAGTAGACACCAGTACGCAGTATTTT. Its translation: CAWSGVDTSTQYF.

This clonotype was counted a few times. Written as DNA, the CDR3 is TGCAGTGCTACGCCGGTTGGGACGGTGGTCCCCTATGGCTACACCTTC. Translating gives CSATPVGTVVPYGYTF. The chain carries TRBV20-1 and TRBJ1-2, with D perhaps TRBD1 (5 bases). V was shortened by 4 bases and J by 4 bases, with 22 bases between the two germline ends. The CDR3 consists of 16 residues. Germline CDR1 and CDR2: DFQATT and SNEGSKA (reference sequence).

This clonotype was detected many times. The chain links TRBV5-5 to TRBJ1-1; 7 nucleotides agree with TRBD1. The CDR3 spans 16 residues. The junction had 9 bases not matched to a gene; V was cut back by 2 bases and J by 2 bases. The germline CDR1 and CDR2 sequences are SGHKS and YYEKEE (reference sequence). The CDR3: CASSLSPGQRNTEAFF. In nucleotides, the CDR3 is TGTGCCAGCAGCTTAAGTCCGGGACAGCGAAACACTGAAGCTTTCTTT.

This clonotype was seen a few times. The chain carries TRBV3-1 and TRBJ2-5; D not certain. Germline CDR1 reads LGHDT; CDR2 reads YNNKEL (reference sequence). Trimming shortened V by 5 bases and J by 2 bases, and 12 bases separated the two germline ends. The CDR3 is 14 amino acids. For the CDR3, the DNA is TGTGCCAGCAGCTTCTCCCTACCTCAAGAGACCCAGTACTTC. Its protein product is CASSFSLPQETQYF.

This clonotype has a handful of counts. The rearrangement links TRBV7-8 to TRBJ1-1; D perhaps matches TRBD1 (5 bases). V was clipped by 2 bases and J by 0 bases, with 10 bases between them. The length of the CDR3 is 15 residues. The V gene's germline CDR1 is SGHVS and CDR2 FQNEAQ. This chain's CDR3 is CASSLLGTMNTEAFF. The CDR3 nucleotides are TGTGCCAGCAGCTTATTAGGGACCATGAACACTGAAGCTTTCTTT.

The V gene is TRBV6-5, the J gene TRBJ1-1; 7 positions match TRBD1. The trim removed 2 bases at V and 0 bases at J, leaving 12 bases unmatched. Germline values: CDR1 MNHEY, CDR2 SVGAGI. The CDR3 covers 18 residues. The CDR3 bases are TGTGCCAGCAGTTACCCAAGGCCCCCGGGACAGATGAACACTGAAGCTTTCTTT. Translation: CASSYPRPPGQMNTEAFF.

This clonotype was counted only a few times. The V gene is TRBV2, the J gene TRBJ2-3, with 9 bases aligning to TRBD2. Germline values: CDR1 SNHLY, CDR2 FYNNEI. The CDR3 totals 14 residues. Germline trimming cut 4 bases from V and 9 bases from J; bases unmatched to any gene: 8. CDR3 protein: CASSGASGESTQYF. CDR3 DNA: TGTGCCAGCAGTGGGGCTAGCGGGGAATCAACGCAGTATTTT.

This clonotype has at least ten counts. CDR3 sequence: CASRGEPYSNQPQHF. In nucleotides, the CDR3 is TGTGCCAGCAGGGGAGAGCCCTATAGCAATCAGCCCCAGCATTTT. The chain uses TRBV2 and TRBJ1-5; no clear D. CDR1 and CDR2 (germline): SNHLY, FYNNEI. The CDR3 extends over 15 amino acids. The V gene lost 6 bases and the J gene lost 0 bases, with 12 bases spanning the gap.

This clonotype was counted a few times. The CDR3: CSATGNRGGGNQPQHF. The CDR3 nucleotides read TGCAGTGCTACCGGTAACAGGGGTGGAGGAAATCAGCCCCAGCATTTT. This chain links TRBV20-1 with TRBJ1-5, with 7 bases identical to TRBD1. CDR3 size: 16 residues. Germline V gene sequence: CDR1 DFQATT, CDR2 SNEGSKA (reference sequence). The V gene end was trimmed by 4 bases and the J gene end by 4 bases; junction bases not matched to a gene: 13.

The chain combines TRBV7-6 with TRBJ2-7; TRBD1 agrees at 7 bases. Trimming at V came to 8 bases and at J to 6 bases, leaving 7 bases not matched to a gene. CDR1 is SGHVS and CDR2 is FNYEAQ in the germline V gene. The CDR3 runs to 12 residues. The CDR3 sequence: CASGTVFGEQYF. In DNA form, the CDR3 reads TGTGCCAGCGGGACAGTCTTTGGCGAGCAGTACTTC.

This clonotype was observed a handful of times. The genes are TRBV2 and TRBJ2-1; D might be TRBD2 (5 bases). Germline V gene data show CDR1 as SNHLY and CDR2 as FYNNEI. Trimming took 3 bases from V and 10 from J, leaving 16 bases between them. CDR3 length equals 14 residues. This CDR3 is CASSENTGVKEQFF. In nucleotides, the CDR3 is TGTGCCAGCAGTGAGAATACCGGGGTGAAAGAGCAGTTCTTC.

This chain links TRBV28 with TRBJ1-5; D is possibly TRBD1 (5 bases). CDR1 is MDHEN and CDR2 is SYDVKM in the germline V gene. The length of the CDR3 is 15 residues. V was clipped by 6 bases and J by 5 bases, with 17 bases between them. The chain's CDR3 is CASRPAGTGDQPQHF. For the CDR3, the DNA is TGTGCCAGCAGACCGGCCGGGACGGGGGATCAGCCCCAGCATTTT.

This chain links TRBV29-1 with TRBJ2-3, with TRBD2 matching 7 bases. The ends lost 7 bases at V and 4 bases at J; junction bases unmatched: 5. This CDR3 comprises 12 residues. Germline values: CDR1 SQVTM, CDR2 ANQGSEA. CDR3 residues: CSAGGGADTQYF. The CDR3 nucleotides read TGCAGCGCTGGGGGGGGGGCAGATACGCAGTATTTT.

The table lists this clonotype with a few counts. This may be a read error: a much more frequent sequence differs by one nucleotide. The CDR3: CASSLEVNTIYF. CDR3 nucleotides: TGTGCCAGCAGCTTAGAGGTTAACACCATATATTTT. This chain links TRBV7-9 with TRBJ1-3, with D uncertain. Trimming took 1 base from V and 7 from J, leaving 5 bases between them. Germline CDR1 is SEHNR and CDR2 is FQNEAQ (reference sequence). The CDR3 extends over 12 amino acids.

This clonotype came up many times. The gene calls are TRBV20-1 and TRBJ2-1; 9 bases map to TRBD2. V lost 6 bases, J lost 2 bases, and 8 bases stayed unmatched. The CDR3 is made up of 15 amino acids. Germline CDR1 reads DFQATT; CDR2 reads SNEGSKA (reference sequence). The CDR3 here is CSAQRASGTYNEQFF. CDR3 coding DNA: TGCAGTGCCCAGCGGGCTAGCGGGACCTACAATGAGCAGTTCTTC.

The genes are TRBV19 and TRBJ1-5; no clear D. This CDR3 has 15 amino acids. V dropped 6 bases and J dropped 8 bases, with 20 bases sitting between them. In germline, CDR1 is LNHDA, CDR2 SQIVND (reference sequence). The CDR3 nucleotides are TGTGCCAGTAGAGGCACTAAAGACGAAATCAAGCCCCAGCATTTT. Protein product: CASRGTKDEIKPQHF. Looking up the rest from reference TRBV19 and TRBJ1-5 gives the full variable domain: DGGITQSPKYLFRKEGQNVTLSCEQNLNHDAMYWYRQDPGQGLRLIYYSQIVNDFQKGDIAEGYSVSREKKESFPLTVTSAQKNPTAFYLCASRGTKDEIKPQHFGDGTRLSIL.

This clonotype has only a few counts. The V and J genes are TRBV20-1 and TRBJ2-2; no clear D. Deletions cut 7 bases from V and 3 bases from J, with 12 bases between. CDR1 is DFQATT, CDR2 SNEGSKA, per germline (reference sequence). The CDR3 length is 13 residues. For the CDR3, the DNA is TGCAGTGTAAAGGCCAGCGACACCGGGGAGCTGTTTTTT. It codes for CSVKASDTGELFF.

The rearrangement uses TRBV28 and TRBJ1-4; D might be TRBD1 (5 bases). CDR1 is MDHEN and CDR2 is SYDVKM in the germline V gene. The CDR3 contains 17 residues. The germline V and J ends were trimmed by 5 bases and 8 bases, with 24 bases remaining between them. The CDR3 sequence is CASSLKPPPGRKEKLFF. The CDR3 nucleotides read TGTGCCAGCAGTCTCAAACCCCCACCGGGACGGAAAGAAAAACTGTTTTTT.

CDR3 sequence (DNA): TGTGCCAGCAGTGGACGGCGCAATTCACCCCTCCACTTT. It translates to CASSGRRNSPLHF. The chain combines TRBV6-1 with TRBJ1-6; D is ambiguous. Per the germline V gene, CDR1 is MNHNS and CDR2 is SASEGT. Deletions cut 4 bases from V and 7 bases from J, with 8 bases between. This CDR3 contains 13 residues.

This clonotype was seen at least ten times. This chain uses TRBV6-1 with TRBJ2-5, with D possibly TRBD2 on 5 matching bases. There are 14 residues in the CDR3. Germline-derived CDR1 and CDR2 are MNHNS and SASEGT. V was pared by 5 bases and J by 5 bases, with 15 bases between. The DNA of the CDR3 is TGTGCCAGCAGTTACAGCGGCCGTCTCGAGACCCAGTACTTC. Its translation: CASSYSGRLETQYF.

The chain employs TRBV6-2 or TRBV6-3 and TRBJ2-7; tentative D call: TRBD2 (5 bases). The V and J ends lost 0 bases and 7 bases respectively, with 7 bases between them. This CDR3 has 12 amino acids. The germline CDR1 and CDR2 sequences are MNHEY and SVGEGT. CDR3 in amino acids: CASSYSSAEQYF. The CDR3 DNA reads as TGTGCCAGCAGTTACTCTAGCGCAGAGCAGTACTTC.

A few counts support this clonotype. V is TRBV5-8 and J is TRBJ2-1; 9 nucleotides line up with TRBD1. CDR1 is SGHTS, CDR2 YDEGEE, per germline. With 4 bases clipped from V and 7 bases from J, the junction kept 9 bases outside the gene matches. This CDR3 comprises 15 residues. CDR3 sequence: CASSPPGTGRNEQFF. In DNA, the CDR3 is TGTGCCAGCAGCCCGCCCGGGACAGGGAGGAATGAGCAGTTCTTC. Together with reference TRBV5-8 and TRBJ2-1, the CDR3 gives the full variable domain: EAGVTQSPTHLIKTRGQQATLRCSPISGHTSVYWYQQALGLGLQFLLWYDEGEERNRGNFPPRFSGRQFPNYSSELNVNALELEDSALYLCASSPPGTGRNEQFFGPGTRLTVL.

This clonotype has at least ten counts. In nucleotides, the CDR3 is TGCAGTGCTAGGGACACAATCTTCGCGGAGTCCCAGTACTTC. As protein: CSARDTIFAESQYF. The V call is TRBV20-1, the J call TRBJ2-5, with TRBD1 as a possible D gene (5 bases). The V gene's germline CDR1 is DFQATT and CDR2 SNEGSKA (reference sequence). Deletions cut 3 bases from V and 9 bases from J, with 20 bases between. The CDR3 loop spans 14 amino acids.

Comment on this clonotype: A much larger clone sits a single nucleotide away, making a read error possible. This chain connects TRBV28 to TRBJ1-1; D not resolved. The CDR3 has 15 amino acids. Germline lookup yields CDR1 MDHEN and CDR2 SYDVKM. CDR3 region: CASNLYRRMNTEAFF. DNA of the CDR3: TGTGCCAGCAATTTATACCGACGGATGAACACTGAAGCTTTCTTT.